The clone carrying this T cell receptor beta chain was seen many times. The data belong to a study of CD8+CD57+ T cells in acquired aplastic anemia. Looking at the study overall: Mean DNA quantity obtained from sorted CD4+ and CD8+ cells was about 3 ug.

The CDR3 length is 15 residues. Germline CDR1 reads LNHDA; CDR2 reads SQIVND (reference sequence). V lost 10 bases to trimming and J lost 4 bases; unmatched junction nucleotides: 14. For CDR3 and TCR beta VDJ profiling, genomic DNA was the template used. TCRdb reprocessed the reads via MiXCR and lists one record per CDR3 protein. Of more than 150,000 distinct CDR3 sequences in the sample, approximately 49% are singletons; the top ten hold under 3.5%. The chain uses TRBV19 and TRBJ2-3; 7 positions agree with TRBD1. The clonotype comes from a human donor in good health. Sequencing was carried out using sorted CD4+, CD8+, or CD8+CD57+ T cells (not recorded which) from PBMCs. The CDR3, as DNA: TGTGCCACCAGTTGGGGTTTCGGGACAGCAGATACGCAGTATTTT. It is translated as CATSWGFGTADTQYF.